This entry lists 3 T cell receptor beta chains sequenced from one sample in a study of Siglec-9 on CD8 T cells in melanoma. The protocol was immunoSEQ multiplex PCR, while the TCRdb copy is restricted to in-frame clones and leaves out a portion. The sample lists more than 1,200 clones, roughly 61% occurring once. Sample: Siglec-9+ CD8+ T cells sorted from blood. The receptors stem from a human donor in good health.

This clone was detected only once. The gene calls are TRBV21-1 and TRBJ2-1; the table's D call, TRBD2, was not checked against the DNA. TRBV21-1 is flagged as a pseudogene. This CDR3 is 15 amino acids long. CDR3 sequence (DNA): TGTGCCAGCACCAGAGAGGATCTTTCCTACAATGAGCAGTTCTTC. It yields the protein CASTREDLSYNEQFF.

This chain uses TRBV5-8 with TRBJ2-1; D may be TRBD1 (6 bases). Germline lookup yields CDR1 SGHTS and CDR2 YDEGEE. V was cut by 4 bases and J by 3 bases, with 17 bases left in between. This CDR3 has 16 amino acids. The CDR3 loop reads CASSPRRQGYYNEQFF. The CDR3 DNA reads TGTGCCAGCAGCCCCAGGCGGCAGGGGTACTACAATGAGCAGTTCTTC.

This chain connects TRBV28 to TRBJ2-6; 8 bases are a match to TRBD1. Germline CDR1 and CDR2: MDHEN and SYDVKM. This CDR3 comprises 17 residues. With 5 bases clipped from V and 0 bases from J, the junction kept 6 bases outside the gene matches. CDR3 nucleotides: TGTGCCAGCAGTCCCGGGACAGGAAACTCTGGGGCCAACGTCCTGACTTTC. The encoded protein is CASSPGTGNSGANVLTF. The full variable domain, completed using reference TRBV28 and TRBJ2-6, is DVKVTQSSRYLVKRTGEKVFLECVQDMDHENMFWYRQDPGLGLRLIYFSYDVKMKEKGDIPEGYSVSREKKERFSLILESASTNQTSMYLCASSPGTGNSGANVLTFGAGSRLTVL.